The 5 T cell receptor beta chains in this list originate from one sample, sequenced in a study of cytomegalovirus exposure and HLA in healthy donors. The PCR ran on 60 Vbeta and 13 Jbeta primers. Assay used: immunoSEQ multiplex PCR; TCRdb lists only in-frame clones, some missing. The profile covers about 160,000 clones, with 65% to 70% appearing a single time and approximately 4.5% taken by the ten largest. The sequencing sample was made of PBMCs. These receptors came from a woman younger than 30 in good health and CMV-seropositive.

The rearrangement uses TRBV7-8 and TRBJ1-1; D gene uncertain. Germline assignment: CDR1 SGHVS and CDR2 FQNEAQ. The CDR3 has 16 residues. V was shortened by 10 bases and J by 5 bases, with 26 bases between the two germline ends. CDR3 nucleotide sequence: TGTGCCACCGGTAGCTTAATAGGTGACGGGTGGACTGAAGCTTTCTTT. Its translation is CATGSLIGDGWTEAFF.

The genes are TRBV27 and TRBJ1-1; 7 bases agree with TRBD1. The length of the CDR3 is 14 residues. The germline CDR1 and CDR2 sequences are MNHEY and SMNVEV (reference sequence). With 6 bases clipped from V and 4 bases from J, the junction kept 8 bases outside the gene matches. In nucleotides, the CDR3 is TGTGCCAGCAGGGAGGAGGGGGCGGGCACTGAAGCTTTCTTT. Encoded protein: CASREEGAGTEAFF.

The chain joins TRBV15 to TRBJ1-2; 7 positions match TRBD1. The CDR3 runs 16 residues. The germline gives CDR1 LNHNV, CDR2 YYDKDF (reference sequence). Trimming at V came to 5 bases and at J to 4 bases, leaving 13 bases not matched to a gene. In DNA form, the CDR3 reads TGTGCCACCAGCCCCAGAAGGATAACAGGGGCCTATGGCTACACCTTC. Its protein is CATSPRRITGAYGYTF. The complete variable domain, with remaining parts taken from reference TRBV15 and TRBJ1-2, reads DAMVIQNPRYQVTQFGKPVTLSCSQTLNHNVMYWYQQKSSQAPKLLFHYYDKDFNNEADTPDNFQSRRPNTSFCFLDIRSPGLGDTAMYLCATSPRRITGAYGYTFGSGTRLTVV.

The chain has TRBV7-6 and TRBJ2-1; D is unclear. Trimming removed 0 bases at V and 2 bases at J, with 14 bases between. This CDR3 is 17 amino acids long. Germline V lookup: CDR1 SGHVS, CDR2 FNYEAQ. The CDR3 loop reads CASSLAPPGPPYNEQFF. CDR3 nucleotide sequence: TGTGCCAGCAGCTTAGCGCCCCCAGGCCCACCCTACAATGAGCAGTTCTTC.

This chain's CDR3 is CASIGGEQYF. The CDR3 DNA follows: TGTGCCAGCATCGGCGGCGAGCAGTACTTC. This chain connects TRBV7-9 to TRBJ2-7; D is undetermined. CDR1 SEHNR and CDR2 FQNEAQ come from the germline V gene (reference sequence). Trimming shortened V by 7 bases and J by 6 bases, and 7 bases separated the two germline ends. This CDR3 is 10 amino acids long. Variable domain in full (rest from reference TRBV7-9 and TRBJ2-7): DTGVSQNPRHKITKRGQNVTFRCDPISEHNRLYWYRQTLGQGPEFLTYFQNEAQLEKSRLLSDRFSAERPKGSFSTLEIQRTEQGDSAMYLCASIGGEQYFGPGTRLTVT.